This T cell receptor (beta chain) was identified during a study of blood T cell repertoires in COVID-19. Across the whole study: The United States, Italy and Spain supplied acute and convalescent COVID-19 samples. Sources were T cells, B-cell-depleted T cells, or PBMCs; the material itself was cDNA or gDNA.

This CDR3 region has 12 residues. Germline assignment: CDR1 SGHNT and CDR2 YYREEE (reference sequence). V lost 2 bases and J 10 bases, leaving 10 bases between the germline ends. Per the original methods: Quantification of nucleated cells was approximated via reference gene primer amplification. Sequencing used immunoSEQ multiplex PCR; TCRdb keeps in-frame clones, though not all of them. That table furnishes V, J and clone size, whereas the DNA furnished D and trimming. The data show about 170,000 clones, roughly nine tenths seen once. The sequence was collected from a woman between 55 and 75 years old with COVID-19, enrolled during active disease. The chain links TRBV5-4 to TRBJ2-1; a possible D gene is TRBD1 (6 bases). The specimen sequenced was peripheral blood. The CDR3 DNA reads as TGTGCCAGCAGCTTACAGGGAAGCGAGCAGTTCTTC. Encoded protein: CASSLQGSEQFF.